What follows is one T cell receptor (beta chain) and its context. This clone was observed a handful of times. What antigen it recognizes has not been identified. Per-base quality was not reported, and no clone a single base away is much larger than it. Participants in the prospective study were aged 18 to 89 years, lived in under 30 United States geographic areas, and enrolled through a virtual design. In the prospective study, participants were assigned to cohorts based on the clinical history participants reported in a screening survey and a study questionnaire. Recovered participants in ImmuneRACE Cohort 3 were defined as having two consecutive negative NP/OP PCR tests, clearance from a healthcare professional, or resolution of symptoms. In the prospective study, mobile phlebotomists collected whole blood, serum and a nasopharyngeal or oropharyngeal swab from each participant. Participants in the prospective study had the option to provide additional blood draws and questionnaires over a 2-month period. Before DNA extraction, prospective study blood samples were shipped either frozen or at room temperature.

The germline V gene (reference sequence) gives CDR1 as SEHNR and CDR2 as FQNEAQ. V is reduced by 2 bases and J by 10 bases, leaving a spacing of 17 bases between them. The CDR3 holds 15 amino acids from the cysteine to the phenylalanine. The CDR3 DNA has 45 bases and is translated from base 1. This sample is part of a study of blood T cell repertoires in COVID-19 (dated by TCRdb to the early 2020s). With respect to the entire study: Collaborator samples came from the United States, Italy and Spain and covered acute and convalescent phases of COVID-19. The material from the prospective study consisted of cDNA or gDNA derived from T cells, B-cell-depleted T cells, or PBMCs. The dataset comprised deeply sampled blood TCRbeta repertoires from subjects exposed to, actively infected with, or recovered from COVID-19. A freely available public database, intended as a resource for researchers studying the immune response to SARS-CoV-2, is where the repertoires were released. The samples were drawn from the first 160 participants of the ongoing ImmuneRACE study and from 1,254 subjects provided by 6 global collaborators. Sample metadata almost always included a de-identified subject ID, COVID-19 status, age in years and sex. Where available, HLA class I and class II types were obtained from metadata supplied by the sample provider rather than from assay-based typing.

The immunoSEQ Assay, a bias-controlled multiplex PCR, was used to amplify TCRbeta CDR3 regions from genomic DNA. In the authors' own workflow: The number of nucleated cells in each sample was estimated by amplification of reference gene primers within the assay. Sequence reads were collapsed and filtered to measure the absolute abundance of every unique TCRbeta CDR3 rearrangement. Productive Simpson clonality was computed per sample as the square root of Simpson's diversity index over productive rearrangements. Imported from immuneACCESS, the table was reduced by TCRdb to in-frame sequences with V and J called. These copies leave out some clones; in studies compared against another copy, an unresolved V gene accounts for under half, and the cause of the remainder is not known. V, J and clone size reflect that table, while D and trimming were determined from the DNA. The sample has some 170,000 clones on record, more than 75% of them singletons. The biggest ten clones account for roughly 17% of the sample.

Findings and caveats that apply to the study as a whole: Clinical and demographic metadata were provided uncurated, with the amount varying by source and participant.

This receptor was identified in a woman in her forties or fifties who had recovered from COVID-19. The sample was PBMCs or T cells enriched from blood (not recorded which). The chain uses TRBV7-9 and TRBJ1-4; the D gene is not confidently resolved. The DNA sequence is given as TGTGCCAGCAGCTTATCCCCCGGATTGGCGGGAAAACTGTTTTTT. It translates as CASSLSPGLAGKLFF.